These 31 T cell receptor beta chains came from one sample sequenced in a study of blood T cell repertoires in COVID-19. The table came from immunoSEQ multiplex PCR; TCRdb's copy has only in-frame clones and leaves some out. Among about 230,000 clones listed, around 80% were seen once. Material: PBMCs or T cells enriched from blood (not recorded which). The receptors come from a man aged 60-69 years who had recovered from COVID-19.

The chain carries TRBV4-2 and TRBJ1-3; the D gene is possibly TRBD1 (5 bases). V lost 1 base and J 4 bases, leaving 5 bases between the germline ends. The length of the CDR3 is 13 residues. The germline V gene has CDR1 LGHNA and CDR2 YNFKEQ. The CDR3 spells CASSQGQGNTIYF. The CDR3 coding sequence is TGTGCCAGCAGCCAAGGACAGGGAAACACCATATATTTT.

J is TRBJ2-7 and V is TRBV5-1; 12 bases are shared with TRBD1. This CDR3 is 15 amino acids long. J lost 6 bases, V lost 0 bases, and 4 bases had no gene match. Germline V CDR1 and CDR2: SGHRS, YFSETQ. CDR3 nucleotides: TGCGCCAGCAGCTTGGCCGGGACAGGGGGCGGCGAGCAGTACTTC. It encodes CASSLAGTGGGEQYF.

This clone was seen only a few times. This sequence joins TRBV18 and TRBJ2-1, with 10 nucleotides matching TRBD2. Trimming at V came to 6 bases and at J to 9 bases, leaving 17 bases not matched to a gene. The germline V gene encodes CDR1 KGHSH and CDR2 LQKENI. The length of the CDR3 is 17 residues. CDR3 sequence reads: CASSPTLAGNAGGEQFF. The CDR3 region has the DNA TGTGCCAGCTCCCCAACACTAGCGGGGAACGCTGGTGGTGAGCAGTTCTTC.

The chain couples TRBV14 to TRBJ1-2; 11 nucleotides align to TRBD1. Germline values: CDR1 SGHDN, CDR2 FVKESK. The CDR3 consists of 16 residues. The junction had 7 bases not matched to a gene; V was cut back by 4 bases and J by 3 bases. The CDR3 nucleotides are TGTGCCAGCAGCCTTAGGGGACAGGGGGAATACTATGGCTACACCTTC. It encodes CASSLRGQGEYYGYTF.

The rearrangement uses TRBV10-3 and TRBJ1-1; a weak D match, TRBD1 (6 bases). Germline V gene sequence: CDR1 ENHRY, CDR2 SYGVKD. The CDR3 extends over 15 amino acids. Trimming removed 2 bases at V and 1 base at J, with 11 bases between. The CDR3 coding sequence is TGTGCCATCAGTGAGAACAGGGCGGCGAACACTGAAGCTTTCTTT. This encodes CAISENRAANTEAFF.

This clone has a single count. J is TRBJ1-5 and V is TRBV5-8, with a possible D match to TRBD1 (5 bases). Per the germline V gene, CDR1 is SGHTS and CDR2 is YDEGEE. This CDR3 is built from 16 residues. V lost 6 bases to trimming and J lost 5 bases, with 21 bases between them. The CDR3 DNA reads as TGTGCCAGCACCCGGGGGTCCAGGTCCGGTCATCAGCCCCAGCATTTT. Its protein is CASTRGSRSGHQPQHF.

The chain employs TRBV18 and TRBJ2-7, with 7 nucleotides matching TRBD2. V lost 6 bases and J lost 5; bases outside the gene matches: 4. CDR3 size: 12 residues. Per the germline V gene, CDR1 is KGHSH and CDR2 is LQKENI. The CDR3 region is CASSGSGDEQYF. The CDR3 DNA is TGTGCCAGCTCCGGGAGCGGGGACGAGCAGTACTTC.

The chain employs TRBV20-1 and TRBJ2-5; 13 bases line up with TRBD2. Germline V gene data show CDR1 as DFQATT and CDR2 as SNEGSKA (reference sequence). This CDR3 has 15 amino acids. V dropped 3 bases and J dropped 5; count of bases not matched to a gene: 6. CDR3 amino acids: CSASTSGGAGETQYF. The CDR3 DNA reads TGCAGTGCTAGTACTAGCGGGGGGGCCGGGGAGACCCAGTACTTC.

The chain carries TRBV5-4 and TRBJ1-1; D gene uncertain. In germline, CDR1 is SGHNT, CDR2 YYREEE (reference sequence). This CDR3 contains 15 residues. The V end lost 0 bases, the J end lost 6 bases, and 15 bases lay between the germline ends. The CDR3 loop is CASSLAFGNGAEAFF. The CDR3 region has the DNA TGTGCCAGCAGCTTGGCCTTCGGGAACGGGGCTGAAGCTTTCTTT.

The gene calls are TRBV2 and TRBJ1-2; TRBD1 agrees at 10 bases. CDR1 and CDR2 from the germline V gene are SNHLY and FYNNEI. The V gene end was trimmed by 5 bases and the J gene end by 3 bases; junction bases not matched to a gene: 9. This CDR3 comprises 16 residues. For the CDR3, the DNA is TGTGCCAGCAGTTCACCGGGACAGGGGACCGACTATGGCTACACCTTC. This translates into CASSSPGQGTDYGYTF.

This clone was recorded only once. The chain combines TRBV2 with TRBJ1-2; 11 nucleotides line up with TRBD1. The V gene end was trimmed by 6 bases and the J gene end by 4 bases; junction bases not matched to a gene: 7. This CDR3 contains 15 residues. Germline loops: CDR1 SNHLY, CDR2 FYNNEI. CDR3 in DNA: TGTGCCAGCAGACCAGGACAGGGGGCCTCCTATGGCTACACCTTC. Amino acids: CASRPGQGASYGYTF.

The genes are TRBV6-5 and TRBJ2-3, with 9 bases fitting TRBD2. V was clipped by 6 bases and J by 6 bases; unmatched bases: 4. The CDR3 length is 13 residues. Germline CDR1 MNHEY, CDR2 SVGAGI. Here the CDR3 reads CASRESGRDTQYF. Written as DNA, the CDR3 is TGTGCCAGCAGGGAGAGCGGGAGGGATACGCAGTATTTT.

This sequence joins TRBV19 and TRBJ1-1, with 8 bases fitting TRBD1. J gave up 6 bases and V 4 bases, and 7 bases lay outside the gene matches. CDR3 size: 14 residues. Looked up from germline, CDR1 is LNHDA and CDR2 is SQIVND (reference sequence). CDR3 DNA: TGTGCCAGTAGTAACAGACAGGGGTTTTCTGAAGCTTTCTTT. Amino acid sequence: CASSNRQGFSEAFF.

The V gene is TRBV30, the J gene TRBJ1-2, with a weak D call TRBD1 (6 bases). CDR1 and CDR2 (germline): GTSNPN, SVGIG (reference sequence). The CDR3 runs 12 residues. The ends were cut back, 1 base at V and 3 bases at J, with 6 bases in the middle. The chain's CDR3 is CAWSAGDYGYTF. The CDR3 coding sequence is TGTGCCTGGAGTGCAGGGGACTATGGCTACACCTTC.

This sequence joins TRBV29-1 and TRBJ1-1, with TRBD1 as a possible D gene (5 bases). V gave up 3 bases and J gave up 0 bases, with 17 bases separating them. Germline-derived CDR1 and CDR2 are SQVTM and ANQGSEA. The CDR3 is 16 residues long. CDR3 loop: CSVDGYRHTMNTEAFF. In DNA form, the CDR3 reads TGCAGCGTTGACGGGTACAGGCATACCATGAACACTGAAGCTTTCTTT.

The rearrangement joins TRBV19 to TRBJ2-7; TRBD1 is a possible D gene (6 bases). CDR1 is LNHDA and CDR2 is SQIVND in the germline V gene (reference sequence). This CDR3 has 15 residues. The germline V and J ends were trimmed by 3 bases and 0 bases, with 12 bases remaining between them. The DNA of the CDR3 is TGTGCCAGTAGTATCACAGGACAGACCTCCTACGAGCAGTACTTC. This translates into CASSITGQTSYEQYF. Full variable domain (rest looked up from reference TRBV19 and TRBJ2-7): DGGITQSPKYLFRKEGQNVTLSCEQNLNHDAMYWYRQDPGQGLRLIYYSQIVNDFQKGDIAEGYSVSREKKESFPLTVTSAQKNPTAFYLCASSITGQTSYEQYFGPGTRLTVT.

J is TRBJ2-3 and V is TRBV4-1; 12 bases are shared with TRBD2. The ends lost 3 bases at V and 2 bases at J; junction bases unmatched: 6. This CDR3 is 17 amino acids long. The germline V gene encodes CDR1 MGHRA and CDR2 YSYEKL. The CDR3 region has the DNA TGCGCCAGCAGCCACCAAGGACTAGCGGGGAACACAGATACGCAGTATTTT. Encoded protein: CASSHQGLAGNTDTQYF.

This chain uses TRBV3-1 (or the pseudogene TRBV3-2) with TRBJ2-5; 10 bases align to TRBD2. There are 16 residues in the CDR3. CDR1 and CDR2 (germline): LGHDT, YNNKEL (reference sequence). V was pared by 4 bases and J by 5 bases, with 10 bases of the junction left unmatched. The CDR3 here is CASSLEGLAGAETQYF. In nucleotides, the CDR3 is TGTGCCAGCAGCCTCGAGGGCCTAGCGGGGGCCGAGACCCAGTACTTC.

This clone showed up just a few times. The sample carries other DNA sequences with the same CDR3. The V and J genes are TRBV11-3 and TRBJ2-1; 10 bases map to TRBD1. V trimming: 4 bases; J trimming: 0 bases; junction bases outside the gene matches: 3. Germline CDR1 is SGHNT and CDR2 is YENEEA. This CDR3 comprises 16 residues. The CDR3 bases are TGTGCCAGCAGCTCGCGGGACAGGGGCTCCTACAATGAGCAGTTCTTC. Translated: CASSSRDRGSYNEQFF.

V usage is TRBV7-8 and J usage is TRBJ1-2; TRBD1 matches 9 bases. CDR1 and CDR2 from the germline V gene are SGHVS and FQNEAQ. The CDR3 covers 17 residues. V lost 3 bases to trimming and J lost 3 bases; unmatched junction nucleotides: 11. The chain's CDR3 is CASSLGPGQGPDYGYTF. The CDR3 DNA reads as TGTGCCAGCAGCTTGGGGCCGGGACAGGGTCCCGACTATGGCTACACCTTC.

This chain links TRBV3-1 (or the pseudogene TRBV3-2) with TRBJ2-7; D gene unclear. Germline lookup yields CDR1 LGHDT and CDR2 YNNKEL (reference sequence). The length of the CDR3 is 13 residues. Trimming took 2 bases from V and 4 from J, leaving 9 bases between them. In nucleotides, the CDR3 is TGTGCCAGCAGCCAACGGTCGGGTTACGAGCAGTACTTC. It yields the protein CASSQRSGYEQYF.

This clone was observed a few times. The chain employs TRBV3-1 (or the pseudogene TRBV3-2) and TRBJ1-2, with a possible D match to TRBD1 (6 bases). The CDR3 contains 14 residues. V was pared by 1 base and J by 4 bases, with 10 bases between. The germline gives CDR1 LGHDT, CDR2 YNNKEL (reference sequence). CDR3 nucleotides: TGTGCCAGCAGCCAAGGCGGGGGCACCTATGGCTACACCTTC. Translation gives CASSQGGGTYGYTF.

The chain couples TRBV2 to TRBJ1-5; D is unresolved. The CDR3 has 13 amino acids. Germline values: CDR1 SNHLY, CDR2 FYNNEI. V was clipped by 0 bases and J by 11 bases, with 11 bases between them. CDR3 sequence reads: CASSEALRLAQHF. For the CDR3, the DNA is TGTGCCAGCAGTGAAGCGCTTAGACTAGCCCAGCATTTT.

This rearrangement joins TRBV18 to TRBJ2-7; D is unclear. This CDR3 is built from 14 residues. Deletions cut 4 bases from V and 2 bases from J, with 12 bases between. Germline-derived CDR1 and CDR2 are KGHSH and LQKENI. This CDR3 is CASSLTAETYEQYF. In DNA, the CDR3 is TGTGCCAGCTCACTAACTGCTGAGACCTACGAGCAGTACTTC.

CDR3 loop: CASSSRGQGTYEQYF. The CDR3 DNA reads TGTGCCAGCAGCTCTAGGGGACAGGGGACCTACGAGCAGTACTTC. V is TRBV11-3 and J is TRBJ2-7; 10 nucleotides align to TRBD1. The germline V gene has CDR1 SGHNT and CDR2 YENEEA. With 4 bases clipped from V and 2 bases from J, the junction kept 5 bases outside the gene matches. This CDR3 has 15 residues.

The genes are TRBV12-3 or TRBV12-4 and TRBJ2-1, with a possible D match to TRBD1 (5 bases). The CDR3 has 11 amino acids. The germline V and J ends were trimmed by 6 bases and 16 bases, with 16 bases remaining between them. CDR3 sequence: CASSADSGDFF. The DNA of the CDR3 is TGTGCCAGCAGCGCCGACAGTGGGGATTTCTTC.

Written as DNA, the CDR3 is TGTGCCAGCTCACTCTCCGGGACAGGGGAGTCACCCCTCCACTTT. The encoded protein is CASSLSGTGESPLHF. V gene TRBV18 combines with J gene TRBJ1-6, with 10 bases matching TRBD1. V shed 4 bases and J 10 bases; nucleotides not matched to a gene: 7. CDR1 and CDR2 (germline): KGHSH, LQKENI. This CDR3 has 15 residues.

The genes are TRBV24-1 and TRBJ2-5, with D perhaps matching TRBD1 (8 bases). Germline assignment: CDR1 KGHDR and CDR2 SFDVKD. This CDR3 is built from 15 residues. V lost 6 bases, J lost 3 bases, and 16 bases lay in between. CDR3 sequence reads: CATSFGGTGEETQYF. The CDR3 DNA is TGTGCCACCAGTTTCGGGGGGACAGGTGAAGAGACCCAGTACTTC.

The chain combines TRBV6-1 with TRBJ2-3; 8 bases line up with TRBD1. The V gene end was trimmed by 0 bases and the J gene end by 1 base; junction bases not matched to a gene: 0. Germline V gene data show CDR1 as MNHNS and CDR2 as SASEGT. The CDR3 contains 15 residues. This chain's CDR3 is CASSEATGGTDTQYF. The CDR3 DNA sequence: TGTGCCAGCAGTGAAGCGACAGGGGGCACAGATACGCAGTATTTT.

This clone was seen more than once but under ten times. The V call is TRBV19, the J call TRBJ2-5; the match to TRBD2 covers 13 bases. In germline, CDR1 is LNHDA, CDR2 SQIVND (reference sequence). The length of the CDR3 is 15 residues. V lost 7 bases to trimming and J lost 7 bases; unmatched junction nucleotides: 9. In DNA, the CDR3 is TGTGCCAGTAAAACTAGCGGGGGGGACCGGGGGACCCAGTACTTC. Its translation is CASKTSGGDRGTQYF.

The DNA of the CDR3 is TGTGCCAGCAGTTTAAGTCAGGCTAATTCACCCCTCCACTTT. It encodes CASSLSQANSPLHF. The chain recombines TRBV27 with TRBJ1-6; D gene unclear. Germline V gene data show CDR1 as MNHEY and CDR2 as SMNVEV (reference sequence). The CDR3 runs to 14 residues. V lost 2 bases to trimming and J lost 6 bases, with 8 bases between them.